The clone carrying this T cell receptor (beta chain) was recorded at least ten times. These data originate in a study of breast tumors, draining lymph nodes, adjacent tissues. V shed 0 bases and J shed 5 bases, with 7 bases lying between them. Germline lookup yields CDR1 DFQATT and CDR2 SNEGSKA (reference sequence). This CDR3 spans 12 amino acids. TCRdb processed the multiplex PCR reads anew with MiXCR; each CDR3 protein has one entry. This sample carries under 110,000 distinct CDR3 sequences, about 30% of them seen once, and the ten largest clones take approximately 6%. Samples came from axillary lymph nodes draining the breast cancer.

The chain is built from TRBV20-1 and TRBJ2-5; D tentatively fits TRBD1 or TRBD2 (5 bases each). The receptor's source is a female donor with breast cancer. Some clones in this sample may be carry-over from other donors' samples. Sequenced sample: axillary lymph node tissue. The CDR3 spells CSAREGTETQYF. CDR3 DNA: TGCAGTGCTAGAGAGGGGACGGAGACCCAGTACTTC.